This TCR beta chain was captured in a study of immune evolution from preneoplasia to lung adenocarcinoma. General observations from the study: From normal lung to invasive adenocarcinoma, top clone frequencies appeared to decrease.

Profiling relied on immunoSEQ multiplex PCR, and the TCRdb table lists in-frame clones only, not all of them. The table shows 7,000 to 9,000 clones, with around 80% occurring only once. After pathologic assessment, macro-dissection selected premalignant or tumor cells for extraction. Worth noting for this clone: As yet, its antigen is unknown.

With 3 bases removed from V and 1 base from J, the gap between germline ends came to 9 bases. Germline V gene sequence: CDR1 ENHRY, CDR2 SYGVKD. This CDR3 has 14 amino acids. The gene calls are TRBV10-3 and TRBJ1-1, with a possible D match to TRBD1 (5 bases). The specimen sequenced was FFPE invasive lung adenocarcinoma tissue. The sequence derives from a middle-aged person with lung adenocarcinoma. CDR3 loop: CAISERTGNTEAFF. The CDR3, as DNA: TGTGCCATCAGTGAAAGAACAGGGAACACTGAAGCTTTCTTT.